This entry lists 2 T cell receptor beta chains sequenced from one sample in a study of blood T cells in healthy people across ages. PCR was performed a second time for roughly 6 to 12 cycles using a sample-barcoded 5' primer and a J-beta primer mix. TCRdb passed the 5' RACE reads through MiXCR, listing each CDR3 protein once. The sample lists roughly 830,000 distinct CDR3 sequences, approximately 67% seen once, with about a quarter in the top ten. Sequencing used blood. Every receptor here comes from a man in his thirties or forties in good health.

The gene calls are TRBV20-1 and TRBJ2-7; possibly TRBD1 or TRBD2 for D (5 bases each). V was clipped by 5 bases and J by 10 bases, with 12 bases between them. The germline V gene has CDR1 DFQATT and CDR2 SNEGSKA (reference sequence). This CDR3 has 10 residues. The CDR3 loop is CSAWGREQYF. The CDR3 region has the DNA TGCAGTGCTTGGGGACGGGAACAGTACTTC.

The table lists this clonotype with a few counts. The chain links TRBV19 to TRBJ2-6, with a weak D call TRBD2 (5 bases). Trimming pared 6 bases from V and 1 base from J, leaving 10 bases between. The CDR3 is 15 amino acids. Germline values: CDR1 LNHDA, CDR2 SQIVND (reference sequence). The CDR3 loop is CASSPEGSGANVLTF. The CDR3 DNA sequence: TGTGCCAGTAGCCCTGAGGGTTCTGGGGCCAACGTCCTGACTTTC.